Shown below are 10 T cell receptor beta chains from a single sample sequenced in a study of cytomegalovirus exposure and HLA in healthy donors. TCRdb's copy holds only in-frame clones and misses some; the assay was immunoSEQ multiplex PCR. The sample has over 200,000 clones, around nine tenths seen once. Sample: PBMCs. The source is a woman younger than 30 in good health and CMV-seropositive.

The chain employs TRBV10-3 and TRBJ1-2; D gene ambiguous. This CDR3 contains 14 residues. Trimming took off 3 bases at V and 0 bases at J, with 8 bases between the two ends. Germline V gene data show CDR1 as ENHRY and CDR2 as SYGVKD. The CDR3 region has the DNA TGTGCCATCAGTGAAGCGGGGACTAACTATGGCTACACCTTC. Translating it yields CAISEAGTNYGYTF.

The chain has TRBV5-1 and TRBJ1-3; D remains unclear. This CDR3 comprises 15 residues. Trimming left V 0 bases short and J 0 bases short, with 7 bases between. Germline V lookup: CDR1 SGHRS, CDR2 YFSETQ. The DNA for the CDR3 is TGCGCCAGCAGCTTGGGAGCGAGCTCTGGAAACACCATATATTTT. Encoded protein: CASSLGASSGNTIYF.

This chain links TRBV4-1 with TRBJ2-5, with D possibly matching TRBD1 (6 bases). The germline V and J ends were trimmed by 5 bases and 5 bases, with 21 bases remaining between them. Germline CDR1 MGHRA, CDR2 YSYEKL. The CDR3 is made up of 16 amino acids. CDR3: CASSAQIQGIRETQYF. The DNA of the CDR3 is TGCGCCAGCAGCGCGCAGATACAGGGTATAAGGGAGACCCAGTACTTC.

CDR3 loop: CASGRGGSYEQYF. The CDR3 DNA follows: TGTGCCAGCGGACGAGGGGGCTCCTACGAGCAGTACTTC. This chain uses TRBV27 with TRBJ2-7, with a tentative D call TRBD1 (6 bases). CDR1 MNHEY and CDR2 SMNVEV come from the germline V gene (reference sequence). CDR3 length: 13 amino acids. Trimming took 8 bases from V and 0 from J, leaving 11 bases between them.

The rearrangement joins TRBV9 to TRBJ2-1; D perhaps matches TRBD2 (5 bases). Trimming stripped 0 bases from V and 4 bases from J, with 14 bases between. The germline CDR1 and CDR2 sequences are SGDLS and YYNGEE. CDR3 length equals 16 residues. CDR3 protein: CASSVGDAAAYNEQFF. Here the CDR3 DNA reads TGTGCCAGCAGCGTAGGGGATGCAGCGGCATACAATGAGCAGTTCTTC.

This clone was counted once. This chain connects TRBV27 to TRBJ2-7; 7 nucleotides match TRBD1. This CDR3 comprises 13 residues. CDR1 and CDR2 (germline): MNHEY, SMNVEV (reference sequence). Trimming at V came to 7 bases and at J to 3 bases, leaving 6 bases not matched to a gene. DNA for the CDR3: TGTGCCAGCATGGAGACAGGGCACTACGAGCAGTACTTC. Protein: CASMETGHYEQYF.

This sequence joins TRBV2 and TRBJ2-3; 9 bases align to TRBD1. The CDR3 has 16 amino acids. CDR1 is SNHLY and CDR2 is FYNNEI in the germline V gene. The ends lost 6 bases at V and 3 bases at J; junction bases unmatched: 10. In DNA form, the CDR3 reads TGTGCCAGCAGAGAATGGACCGGGACAGGGACAGATACGCAGTATTTT. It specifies CASREWTGTGTDTQYF.

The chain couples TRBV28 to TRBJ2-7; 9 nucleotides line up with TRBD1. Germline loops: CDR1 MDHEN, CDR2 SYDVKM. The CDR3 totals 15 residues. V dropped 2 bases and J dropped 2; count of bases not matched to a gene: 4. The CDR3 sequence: CASSLGTGSAYEQYF. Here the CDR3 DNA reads TGTGCCAGCAGTTTAGGGACAGGGTCCGCCTACGAGCAGTACTTC.

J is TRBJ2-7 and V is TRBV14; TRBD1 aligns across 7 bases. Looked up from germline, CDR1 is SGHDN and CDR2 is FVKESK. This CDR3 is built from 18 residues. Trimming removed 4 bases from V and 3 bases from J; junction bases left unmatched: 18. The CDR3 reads CASSPASGTAVPFYEQYF. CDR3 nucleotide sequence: TGTGCCAGCAGCCCAGCCTCCGGGACAGCCGTACCCTTCTACGAGCAGTACTTC.

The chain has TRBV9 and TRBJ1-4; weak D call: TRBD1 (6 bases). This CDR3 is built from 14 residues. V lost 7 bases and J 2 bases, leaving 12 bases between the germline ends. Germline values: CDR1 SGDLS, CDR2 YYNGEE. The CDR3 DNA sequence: TGTGCCAGCGGACCGGACAGTACTAATGAAAAACTGTTTTTT. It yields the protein CASGPDSTNEKLFF.